Listed below are T cell receptor beta chains from one sample, sequenced in a study of technical replicates of blood from several donors. Sequenced by immunoSEQ multiplex PCR; TCRdb stores in-frame clones only, minus some. The sample has over 50,000 clones; more than 75% are singletons. Sequencing was performed on PBMCs. The origin of the receptors is a human donor in good health. Some clones in this sample may be carry-over from other donors' samples. The CDR3 runs from the conserved cysteine through the conserved F or W. The D gene is left open where the match is weak. Some rows mark clone size as missing; the rest say once, few, many or name a class of expanded clone.

V: TRBV5-5; J: TRBJ1-1; D: NA; size: NA; DNA: TGTGCCAGCAGCTTGTTTTGGCAGGGCGTTCCTATCGGCACTGAAGCTTTCTTT; CDR3: CASSLFWQGVPIGTEAFF
V: TRBV6-5; J: TRBJ2-1; D: TRBD2; size: NA; DNA: TGTGCCAGCAGTTACTCGACTAGCGGGAGATCTGAGCAGTTCTTC; CDR3: CASSYSTSGRSEQFF
V: TRBV19; J: TRBJ2-7; D: NA; size: NA; DNA: TGTGCCAGCAAAACTACAAGGCAGGGCTCCTACGAGCAGTACTTC; CDR3: CASKTTRQGSYEQYF
V: TRBV21-1; J: TRBJ1-1; D: NA; size: NA; DNA: TGTGCCAGCAGCGGGCAGGCGAACACTGAAGCTTTCTTT; CDR3: CASSGQANTEAFF
V: TRBV5-4; J: TRBJ1-2; D: TRBD1; size: NA; DNA: TGTGCCAGCAGCCCCGCTACAGGGGGCCCATCTAAGGGCTACACCTTC; CDR3: CASSPATGGPSKGYTF
V: TRBV20-1; J: TRBJ2-1; D: NA; size: NA; DNA: TGCAGTGCTAGGACATTCAATGAGCAGTTCTTC; CDR3: CSARTFNEQFF
V: TRBV27; J: TRBJ1-1; D: TRBD1; size: NA; DNA: TGTGCCAGCAGCTCAGGGGGCTCGGGCACTGAAGCTTTCTTT; CDR3: CASSSGGSGTEAFF
V: TRBV6-5; J: TRBJ2-7; D: NA; size: NA; DNA: TGTGCCAGCAGTTACTCTCCCAGCAACTACGGGCAGTACTTC; CDR3: CASSYSPSNYGQYF
V: TRBV6-5; J: TRBJ2-3; D: NA; size: NA; DNA: TGTGCCAGCAGCCAAACAGGTGCTCACACAGATACGCAGTATTTT; CDR3: CASSQTGAHTDTQYF
V: TRBV7-9; J: TRBJ2-5; D: NA; size: NA; DNA: TGTGCCAGCAGCTCCTGGGGGGAAGAGACCCAGTACTTC; CDR3: CASSSWGEETQYF
V: TRBV7-2; J: TRBJ2-7; D: NA; size: once; DNA: TGTGCCAGCAGCTTTGAGGCCTCGGCGTCCTACGAGCAGTACTTC; CDR3: CASSFEASASYEQYF
V: TRBV5-6; J: TRBJ1-3; D: TRBD1; size: NA; DNA: TGTGCCAGCAGCTCATGGACAGGGCAGAGCTCTGGAAACACCATATATTTT; CDR3: CASSSWTGQSSGNTIYF
V: TRBV30; J: TRBJ1-2; D: NA; size: NA; DNA: TGTGCCTGGAGTCTATCCGGGGAGTATGGCTACACCTTC; CDR3: CAWSLSGEYGYTF
V: TRBV7-6; J: TRBJ1-5; D: NA; size: NA; DNA: TGTGCCAGCAGCTTAGGCGCAGGGATGAATCAGCCCCAGCATTTT; CDR3: CASSLGAGMNQPQHF
V: TRBV5-1; J: TRBJ1-2; D: NA; size: few; DNA: TGCGCCAGCACCCCCGGGGGTCTCGATGGCTACACCTTC; CDR3: CASTPGGLDGYTF
V: TRBV2; J: TRBJ1-4; D: NA; size: NA; DNA: TGTGCCAGCAGTAAATTGGGCGAGATTGCAACTAATGAAAAACTGTTTTTT; CDR3: CASSKLGEIATNEKLFF
V: TRBV6-5; J: TRBJ2-7; D: TRBD2; size: once; DNA: TGTGCCAGCAGAACGGGCGGGAGGAGCTCCTACGAGCAGTACTTC; CDR3: CASRTGGRSSYEQYF
V: TRBV7-2; J: TRBJ1-4; D: NA; size: NA; DNA: TGTGCCAGCAGCCCCAGGGTCGCGTCCTATGAAAAACTGTTTTTT; CDR3: CASSPRVASYEKLFF
V: TRBV11-2; J: TRBJ2-3; D: NA; size: once; DNA: TGTGCCAGCAGCTCATTCGGGAGCACAGATACGCAGTATTTT; CDR3: CASSSFGSTDTQYF
V: TRBV6-1; J: TRBJ2-6; D: NA; size: NA; DNA: TGTGCCAGCAGTGAATTCGGTTGGGGGGCCAACGTCCTGACTTTC; CDR3: CASSEFGWGANVLTF
V: TRBV11-2; J: TRBJ2-5; D: TRBD2; size: NA; DNA: TGTGCCAGCAGCTCCCCCTCCGCGGGAGGAGGAGAGACCCAGTACTTC; CDR3: CASSSPSAGGGETQYF
V: TRBV19; J: TRBJ1-1; D: TRBD1; size: few; DNA: TGTGCCAGTAAAATGATAGGACAGGGGGCTTACGCCGAAGCTTTCTTT; CDR3: CASKMIGQGAYAEAFF
V: TRBV10-2; J: TRBJ1-2; D: TRBD1; size: NA; DNA: TGCGCCAGCAGTCCAACGCGAATGGGGACAGGGGTCGATGGCTACACCTTC; CDR3: CASSPTRMGTGVDGYTF
V: TRBV10-3; J: TRBJ1-1; D: NA; size: NA; DNA: TGTGCCACCTCGGGACAGAACACTGAAGCTTTCTTT; CDR3: CATSGQNTEAFF
V: TRBV2; J: TRBJ2-7; D: NA; size: NA; DNA: TGTGCCAGCAGTACCCCACAGGGTATCAGCTCCTACGAGCAGTACTTC; CDR3: CASSTPQGISSYEQYF
V: TRBV30; J: TRBJ1-1; D: NA; size: few; DNA: TGTGCCTGGAGTGTGGGGGGGGACACTGAAGCTTTCTTT; CDR3: CAWSVGGDTEAFF